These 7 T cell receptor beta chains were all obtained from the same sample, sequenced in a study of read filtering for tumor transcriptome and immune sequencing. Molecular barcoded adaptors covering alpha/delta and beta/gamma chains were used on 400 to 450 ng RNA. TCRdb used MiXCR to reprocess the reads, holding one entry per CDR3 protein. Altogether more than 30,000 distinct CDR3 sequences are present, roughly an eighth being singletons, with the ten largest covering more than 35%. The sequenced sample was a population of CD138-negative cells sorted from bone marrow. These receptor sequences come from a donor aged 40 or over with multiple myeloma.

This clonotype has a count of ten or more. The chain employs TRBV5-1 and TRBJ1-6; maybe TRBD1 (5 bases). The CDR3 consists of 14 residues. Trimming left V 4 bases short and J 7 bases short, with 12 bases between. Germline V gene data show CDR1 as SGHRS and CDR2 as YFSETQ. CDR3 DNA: TGCGCCAGCAGCATCGTTAGGGGAAATTCACCCCTCCACTTT. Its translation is CASSIVRGNSPLHF.

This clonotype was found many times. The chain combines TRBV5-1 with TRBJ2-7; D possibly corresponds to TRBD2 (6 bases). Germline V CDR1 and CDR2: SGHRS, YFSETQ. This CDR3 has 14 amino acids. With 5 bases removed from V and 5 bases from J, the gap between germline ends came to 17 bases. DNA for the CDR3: TGCGCCAGCAGTCTGGAGTCGGGGGTGGACGAGCAGTACTTC. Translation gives CASSLESGVDEQYF.

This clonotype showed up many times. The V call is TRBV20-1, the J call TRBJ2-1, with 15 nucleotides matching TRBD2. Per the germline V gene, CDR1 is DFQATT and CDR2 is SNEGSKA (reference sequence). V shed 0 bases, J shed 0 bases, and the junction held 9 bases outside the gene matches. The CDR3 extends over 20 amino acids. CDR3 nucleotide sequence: TGCAGTGCTAGAGATCCAGGACTAGCGGGAGGGCAAAGCTCCTACAATGAGCAGTTCTTC. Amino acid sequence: CSARDPGLAGGQSSYNEQFF.

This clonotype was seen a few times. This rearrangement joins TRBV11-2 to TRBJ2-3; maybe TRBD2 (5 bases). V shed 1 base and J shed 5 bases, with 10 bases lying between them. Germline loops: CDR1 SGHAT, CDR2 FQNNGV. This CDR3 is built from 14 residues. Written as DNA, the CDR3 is TGTGCCAGCAGCTTAGCTAGCTGGAAAGATACGCAGTATTTT. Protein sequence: CASSLASWKDTQYF.

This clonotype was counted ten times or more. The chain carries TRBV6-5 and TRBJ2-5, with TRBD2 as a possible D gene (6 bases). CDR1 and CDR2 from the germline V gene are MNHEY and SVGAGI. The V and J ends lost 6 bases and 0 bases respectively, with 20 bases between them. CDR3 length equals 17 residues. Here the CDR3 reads CASSRRTGDKYQETQYF. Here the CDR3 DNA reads TGTGCCAGCAGCCGACGGACGGGGGATAAGTACCAAGAGACCCAGTACTTC.

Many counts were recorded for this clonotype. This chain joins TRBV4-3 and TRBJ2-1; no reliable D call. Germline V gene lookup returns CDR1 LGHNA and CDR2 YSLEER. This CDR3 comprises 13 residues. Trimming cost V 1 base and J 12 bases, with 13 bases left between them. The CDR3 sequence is CASSQAHGFGQFF. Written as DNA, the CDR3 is TGCGCCAGCAGCCAAGCCCATGGGTTCGGGCAGTTCTTC.

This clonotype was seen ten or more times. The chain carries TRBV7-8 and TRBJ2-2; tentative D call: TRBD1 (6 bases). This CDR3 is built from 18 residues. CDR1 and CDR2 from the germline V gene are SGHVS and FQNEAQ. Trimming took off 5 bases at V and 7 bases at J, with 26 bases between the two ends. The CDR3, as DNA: TGTGCCAGCAGCGCATCCCCCCTGAGAGGGGGTAACCGCGGGGAGCTGTTTTTT. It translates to CASSASPLRGGNRGELFF.